This T cell receptor (beta chain) was sequenced for a study of T cell responses to AZD1222 COVID-19 vaccine. Study information: Investigators merged groups given second doses at roughly 4 or roughly 12 weeks.

Note on this clone: Its antigen is unknown.

The study's findings and limits: Females outnumbered males among donors, who were mostly white British; clonal diversity was possibly underestimated. There were vaccine-associated CD4 TCRs across spike, dominant at 160-218 and 743-854. After two AZD1222 doses, spike-specific TCR breadth and depth rose versus day 0.

Method: immunoSEQ multiplex PCR; TCRdb's copy keeps in-frame clones and lacks some. The sample has about 110,000 clones, about 87% seen once; the top ten hold around 1.5%. The CDR3 sequence is 14 residues long. Per germline, CDR1 MNHEY and CDR2 SMNVEV (reference sequence). V trimming: 5 bases; J trimming: 4 bases; junction bases outside the gene matches: 5. The chain couples TRBV27 to TRBJ1-2; 9 bases are a match to TRBD1. The TCR sequence derives from an adult in good health. The source material was peripheral blood, sampled on day 0 of AZD1222 vaccination. In DNA form, the CDR3 reads TGTGCCAGCAGTCCAGGGACAGGGAGCTATGGCTACACCTTC. Amino acid sequence: CASSPGTGSYGYTF.